The rows below give T cell receptor beta chains drawn from one sample of a study of beta chain features in type 1 diabetes. Data came from immunoSEQ multiplex PCR; TCRdb stores just in-frame clones and leaves some out. The sample shows 310,000 or so clones, around 9% of them seen only once. The sample was central memory CD4+ T cells from blood. The receptors here all came from a man aged 30 to 45 with type 1 diabetes. Both conserved end residues are part of each CDR3. Each record gives: V gene, J gene, D gene, CDR3 protein. The D gene is left open where the match is weak.

TRBV25-1	TRBJ2-5	NA	CASSEYSETQYF
TRBV4-1	TRBJ2-3	NA	CASSQAGYSTDTQYF
TRBV29-1	TRBJ2-2	TRBD1	CSVKEGGRGRSGELFF
TRBV28	TRBJ2-7	NA	CASLGEEQYF
TRBV10-3	TRBJ2-2	TRBD1	CAISEFRTGAGTGELFF
TRBV2	TRBJ2-5	NA	CASRSEETQYF
TRBV6-5	TRBJ2-6	NA	CASSYEGPGANVLTF
TRBV11-2	TRBJ1-6	NA	CASSLAQGIYSPLHF
TRBV7-8	TRBJ1-3	NA	CASSFAGLSGNTIYF
TRBV28	TRBJ1-2	NA	CASIPPTPGGGYTF